This T cell receptor (beta chain) originates from a study of cytomegalovirus exposure and HLA in healthy donors. Points from the study as a whole: Productive rates of about 87% or about 30% were seen for most TCR beta V segments in an earlier analysis.

Everyone who donated was a healthy bone marrow donor. Primers: 60 Vbeta forward and 13 Jbeta reverse. The repertoire was sequenced with immunoSEQ multiplex PCR; TCRdb's copy has only in-frame clones and lacks some. Among about 52,000 clones listed, roughly three fifths were seen once. Trimming cost V 0 bases and J 3 bases, with 10 bases left between them. The CDR3 spans 14 residues. The germline CDR1 and CDR2 sequences are SGDLS and YYNGEE. On this clone: Its antigen is not known.

This sequence joins TRBV9 and TRBJ2-7; D is perhaps TRBD2 (5 bases). Specimen: PBMCs. This receptor was identified in a human donor in good health. CDR3 sequence: CASSVVGEGYEQYF. Here the CDR3 DNA reads TGTGCCAGCAGCGTAGTCGGGGAAGGCTACGAGCAGTACTTC.